This TCR beta chain originates from a study of blood T cell repertoires in COVID-19. Original processing methods: The authors estimated nucleated cell counts from reference gene primer amplification. Data came from immunoSEQ multiplex PCR; TCRdb stores just in-frame clones and leaves some out. That table supplies the V and J calls and clone size; D and trimming were determined from the DNA. This sample carries 350,000 or so clones, 65% to 85% of them seen once, and the ten largest clones take under 3%. This CDR3 spans 15 amino acids. V lost 4 bases, J lost 2 bases, and 9 bases lay in between. Germline CDR1 LNHDA, CDR2 SQIVND (reference sequence).

This sequence originates from a man aged 30 to 39 with active or convalescent COVID-19. The sample comprised peripheral blood. The chain employs TRBV19 and TRBJ2-6; possible D gene TRBD2, 5 bases. CDR3 amino acids: CASSNMRAGANVLTF. The DNA for the CDR3 is TGTGCCAGTAGTAATATGAGGGCTGGGGCCAACGTCCTGACTTTC.